Each of the 29 T cell receptor beta chains below was sequenced from the same sample in a study of breast tumors, draining lymph nodes, adjacent tissues. Breast cancer patients provided tissue from their axillary draining lymph nodes. TCRdb analysed the multiplex PCR reads with MiXCR anew, one entry per CDR3 protein. This table has fewer than 90,000 distinct CDR3 sequences, over 25% appearing once. The sample consisted of axillary lymph node tissue. The source is a female donor with breast cancer. Some clones in this sample may be carry-over from other donors' samples.

At least ten counts were recorded for this clonotype. The V gene is TRBV12-3 or TRBV12-4, the J gene TRBJ1-5; D gene uncertain. This CDR3 contains 15 residues. Trimming stripped 0 bases from V and 1 base from J, with 7 bases between. The CDR3 DNA is TGTGCCAGCAGTTTAGCGACGCACAGCAATCAGCCCCAGCATTTT. It specifies CASSLATHSNQPQHF.

This clonotype was counted many times. The CDR3 bases are TGTGCCAGCAGTTATGTTGGGACAGCTCAAATCACAGATACGCAGTATTTT. Its protein product is CASSYVGTAQITDTQYF. The chain recombines TRBV6-6 with TRBJ2-3; 7 bases match TRBD1. The germline gives CDR1 MNHNY, CDR2 SVGAGI (reference sequence). J gave up 2 bases and V 3 bases, and 11 bases lay outside the gene matches. This CDR3 comprises 17 residues.

The V call is TRBV29-1, the J call TRBJ1-3; possibly TRBD1 for D (5 bases). Trimming removed 4 bases at V and 3 bases at J, with 13 bases between. Germline V gene lookup returns CDR1 SQVTM and CDR2 ANQGSEA. The CDR3 runs to 14 residues. In DNA form, the CDR3 reads TGCAGCGTTGGGAAGACAGAATTTGGAAACACCATATATTTT. Translation gives CSVGKTEFGNTIYF.

In this sample, this clonotype turned up many times. The chain is built from TRBV7-9 and TRBJ1-1, with no clear D. The length of the CDR3 is 14 residues. The germline V gene encodes CDR1 SEHNR and CDR2 FQNEAQ (reference sequence). The ends were cut back, 5 bases at V and 2 bases at J, with 12 bases in the middle. CDR3 in amino acids: CASSPTRANTEAFF. Here the CDR3 DNA reads TGTGCCAGCAGCCCGACACGGGCTAACACTGAAGCTTTCTTT.

CDR3 sequence (DNA): TGTGCCAGCAGCTTTGAGGGGAATAGCAATCAGCCCCAGCATTTT. Translated: CASSFEGNSNQPQHF. The chain carries TRBV13 and TRBJ1-5; a possible D gene is TRBD1 (5 bases). Germline CDR1 is PRHDT and CDR2 is FYEKMQ (reference sequence). The germline V and J ends were trimmed by 3 bases and 0 bases, with 9 bases remaining between them. The CDR3 runs 15 residues.

This clonotype was detected ten times or more. The chain carries TRBV7-3 and TRBJ2-3, with 8 bases identical to TRBD2. Trimming cost V 6 bases and J 2 bases; bases outside gene matches: 7. CDR1 SGHTA and CDR2 FQGTGA come from the germline V gene. This CDR3 is built from 15 residues. The CDR3 DNA reads TGTGCCAGCAGTCCTAGCGGGCTGGACACAGATACGCAGTATTTT. Amino acid sequence: CASSPSGLDTDTQYF.

A note on this clonotype: The junction does not match germline at one end; this may be a read error. This chain connects TRBV6-4 to TRBJ2-7; TRBD2 is a possible D gene (5 bases). Germline CDR1 and CDR2: MRHNA and SNTAGT. This CDR3 is 16 amino acids long. CDR3 protein: CASSHSLRAFSYEQYF. The CDR3 nucleotides are TGTGCCAGCAGTCACTCCTTGCGGGCCTTCTCCTACGAGCAGTACTTC.

At least ten counts were recorded for this clonotype. The rearrangement uses TRBV6-1 and TRBJ1-3; D uncertain. Trimming removed 2 bases at V and 4 bases at J, with 3 bases between. The germline CDR1 and CDR2 sequences are MNHNS and SASEGT. This CDR3 spans 12 amino acids. The CDR3 sequence is CASSELGNTIYF. CDR3 sequence (DNA): TGTGCCAGCAGTGAATTGGGAAACACCATATATTTT.

The chain uses TRBV12-3 or TRBV12-4 and TRBJ2-1; D uncertain. The CDR3 is 12 amino acids. V dropped 5 bases and J dropped 12 bases, with 14 bases sitting between them. CDR3 in DNA: TGTGCCAGCAGTACGCCGGCAGTTGGGCAGTTCTTC. Translating gives CASSTPAVGQFF.

This clonotype was counted at least ten times. The V and J genes are TRBV2 and TRBJ1-4; tentative D call: TRBD1 (6 bases). The CDR3 is 14 residues long. Per germline, CDR1 SNHLY and CDR2 FYNNEI. V was trimmed by 5 bases and J by 2 bases, leaving 9 bases between them. This CDR3 reads CASSNRETNEKLFF. The CDR3 region has the DNA TGTGCCAGCAGTAACAGGGAGACTAATGAAAAACTGTTTTTT. Using reference TRBV2 and TRBJ1-4 for the parts outside the CDR3, the full variable domain is EPEVTQTPSHQVTQMGQEVILRCVPISNHLYFYWYRQILGQKVEFLVSFYNNEISEKSEIFDDQFSVERPDGSNFTLKIRSTKLEDSAMYFCASSNRETNEKLFFGSGTQLSVL.

This clonotype has ten or more counts. The rearrangement joins TRBV7-7 to TRBJ2-3, with a tentative D call TRBD2 (5 bases). Germline values: CDR1 SSHAT, CDR2 FNYEAQ (reference sequence). The CDR3 spans 15 residues. The V and J ends lost 2 bases and 1 base respectively, with 10 bases between them. For the CDR3, the DNA is TGTGCCAGCAGCTTAAGCGGCTCTGGCACAGATACGCAGTATTTT. Its protein product is CASSLSGSGTDTQYF.

This clonotype was recorded a few times. This chain uses TRBV5-6 with TRBJ1-1; D uncertain. Germline values: CDR1 SGHDT, CDR2 YYEEEE. This CDR3 has 14 residues. Trimming removed 0 bases at V and 5 bases at J, with 11 bases between. This CDR3 is CASSLGRAGTEAFF. The CDR3 DNA follows: TGTGCCAGCAGCTTGGGTCGGGCGGGAACTGAAGCTTTCTTT.

The chain combines TRBV3-1 with TRBJ2-7, with 9 bases aligning to TRBD1. Per the germline V gene, CDR1 is LGHDT and CDR2 is YNNKEL (reference sequence). Trimming took 0 bases from V and 3 from J; bases not matched to a gene: 18. This CDR3 has 20 amino acids. The CDR3 protein is CASSQDGNRGRRAGLYEQYF. CDR3 nucleotide sequence: TGTGCCAGCAGCCAAGATGGAAACAGGGGGCGTCGGGCCGGCCTCTACGAGCAGTACTTC.

Points on this clonotype: The conserved closing phenylalanine or tryptophan is absent in this CDR3, likely reflecting a read error. Because the CDR3's place on the DNA is in doubt, the DNA is left out and the CDR3 is given as listed by TCRdb. CDR3 sequence reads: CASSWGLADYERYL. The chain recombines TRBV7-8 with TRBJ2-7; the tabulated D call, TRBD2, remains unverified against the DNA. The CDR3 numbers 14 amino acids, ends counted. CDR1 SGHVS and CDR2 FQNEAQ come from the germline V gene.

This clonotype has a count of ten or more. This chain joins TRBV7-3 and TRBJ2-2; D remains ambiguous. The germline V gene has CDR1 SGHTA and CDR2 FQGTGA. Trimming cost V 5 bases and J 7 bases, with 11 bases left between them. This CDR3 is 13 amino acids long. For the CDR3, the DNA is TGTGCCAGCAGCCCCCGGTTGAGCGGGGAGCTGTTTTTT. Translated, it gives CASSPRLSGELFF.

The sample holds many counts of this clonotype. CDR3: CASSQASGRAYGELFF. The CDR3 DNA reads as TGCGCCAGCAGCCAAGCTAGCGGGAGGGCATACGGGGAGCTGTTTTTT. This chain joins TRBV4-3 and TRBJ2-2, with TRBD2 matching over 12 bases. CDR1 LGHNA and CDR2 YSLEER come from the germline V gene. The V and J ends lost 1 base and 7 bases, in that order; junction bases with no gene match: 4. This CDR3 is 16 amino acids long.

This clonotype has more than one count but fewer than ten. A read error is possible here, since a much larger clone lies one base away. The chain recombines TRBV14 with TRBJ2-7, with TRBD2 as a possible D gene (5 bases). CDR3 length equals 14 residues. Looked up from germline, CDR1 is SGHDN and CDR2 is FVKESK. This CDR3 is CASSQGSVGREQSF. CDR3 sequence (DNA): TGTGCCAGCAGCCAGGGGAGTGTGGGTAGGGAGCAGTCCTTC.

This clonotype was recorded a few times. The chain is built from TRBV20-1 and TRBJ1-1; D unclear. The V and J ends lost 1 base and 6 bases respectively, with 9 bases between them. Germline CDR1 is DFQATT and CDR2 is SNEGSKA (reference sequence). The CDR3 covers 12 residues. CDR3 region: CSARVPGAEAFF. CDR3 nucleotide sequence: TGCAGTGCTAGAGTCCCCGGGGCTGAAGCTTTCTTT.

With regard to this clonotype: The junction departs from germline at one end; a sequencing error may be responsible. The V and J genes are TRBV20-1 and TRBJ2-7; possible D gene TRBD1, 5 bases. This CDR3 comprises 14 residues. CDR1 DFQATT and CDR2 SNEGSKA come from the germline V gene (reference sequence). The CDR3 DNA sequence: TGCTGTGCCCATCCAGGGTACAATGCCTACGAGCAGTACTTC. Its translation is CCAHPGYNAYEQYF.

This clonotype was counted ten times or more. J is TRBJ2-5 and V is TRBV30; TRBD2 agrees at 13 bases. The CDR3 runs 17 residues. J lost 5 bases, V lost 4 bases, and 13 bases had no gene match. Germline CDR1 GTSNPN, CDR2 SVGIG (reference sequence). CDR3: CAWTSGTSGTNGETQYF. The CDR3 nucleotides are TGTGCCTGGACCTCCGGGACTAGCGGGACCAATGGTGAGACCCAGTACTTC. Using reference TRBV30 and TRBJ2-5 for the parts outside the CDR3, the full variable domain is SQTIHQWPATLVQPVGSPLSLECTVEGTSNPNLYWYRQAAGRGLQLLFYSVGIGQISSEVPQNLSASRPQDRQFILSSKKLLLSDSGFYLCAWTSGTSGTNGETQYFGPGTRLLVL.

This clonotype was picked up many times. The rearrangement links TRBV7-2 to TRBJ2-7, with TRBD2 matching 10 bases. Germline V CDR1 and CDR2: SGHTA, FQGNSA. V gave up 2 bases and J gave up 2 bases; unmatched junction bases: 15. This CDR3 comprises 19 residues. The CDR3 is CASSLSAYRLAGLTYEQYF. For the CDR3, the DNA is TGTGCCAGCAGCTTATCGGCCTACCGACTAGCGGGCCTAACCTACGAGCAGTACTTC.

This clonotype was recorded at least ten times. This chain connects TRBV3-2 to TRBJ1-5; the D call in the table, TRBD1, was not verified against the DNA. TRBV3-2 is given as a pseudogene. This CDR3 contains 16 residues. The CDR3 sequence is CASSPRGRGPPQPQHF. The CDR3 nucleotides read TGTGCCAGCAGCCCACGGGGGCGTGGACCCCCTCAGCCCCAGCATTTT.

The V and J genes are TRBV20-1 and TRBJ2-7; 10 positions agree with TRBD2. The CDR3 runs to 14 residues. V shed 5 bases, J shed 3 bases, and the junction held 7 bases outside the gene matches. Germline values: CDR1 DFQATT, CDR2 SNEGSKA (reference sequence). This chain's CDR3 is CSAGELAGVYEQYF. CDR3 nucleotide sequence: TGCAGTGCTGGGGAGCTAGCGGGGGTCTACGAGCAGTACTTC.

This clonotype has at least ten counts. The rearrangement joins TRBV5-1 to TRBJ2-3, with TRBD2 matching 10 bases. The V gene's germline CDR1 is SGHRS and CDR2 YFSETQ. The CDR3 length is 14 residues. The V segment lost 5 bases and the J segment 4 bases; nucleotides outside the gene matches: 4. The CDR3 spells CASRLAGRADTQYF. CDR3 DNA sequence: TGCGCCAGCAGACTAGCGGGAAGGGCAGATACGCAGTATTTT.

This clonotype has at least ten counts. The CDR3 nucleotides read TGTGCCATCAGGAGCGGGAGAGGTGGAGATACGCAGTATTTT. This sequence encodes CAIRSGRGGDTQYF. This sequence joins TRBV10-3 and TRBJ2-3; TRBD2 aligns across 8 bases. V was pared by 6 bases and J by 5 bases, with 7 bases of the junction left unmatched. This CDR3 is 14 amino acids long. Germline V gene lookup returns CDR1 ENHRY and CDR2 SYGVKD.

This clonotype occurred many times. V is TRBV7-2 and J is TRBJ2-7, with a possible D match to TRBD1 (5 bases). The CDR3 is made up of 15 amino acids. Germline loops: CDR1 SGHTA, CDR2 FQGNSA. V dropped 0 bases and J dropped 7 bases, with 16 bases sitting between them. The CDR3 protein is CASSLASREGQEQYF. The CDR3 DNA is TGTGCCAGCAGCTTAGCATCCAGGGAAGGACAAGAGCAGTACTTC.

This clonotype has ten or more counts. The rearrangement links TRBV6-5 to TRBJ2-3, with 7 nucleotides matching TRBD2. The CDR3 has 16 amino acids. The germline gives CDR1 MNHEY, CDR2 SVGAGI. The ends lost 0 bases at V and 2 bases at J; junction bases unmatched: 5. The CDR3 region has the DNA TGTGCCAGCAGTTACTCGGACCGGGAGGTCACAGATACGCAGTATTTT. It yields the protein CASSYSDREVTDTQYF.

This clonotype was observed many times. The V gene is TRBV6-1, the J gene TRBJ2-3, with 7 bases that match TRBD1. The length of the CDR3 is 15 residues. V lost 2 bases, J lost 2 bases, and 4 bases stayed unmatched. The germline gives CDR1 MNHNS, CDR2 SASEGT. CDR3 sequence: CASSEQDRNTDTQYF. CDR3 DNA sequence: TGTGCCAGCAGTGAACAGGACAGGAACACAGATACGCAGTATTTT.

The sample holds many counts of this clonotype. This chain links TRBV11-3 with TRBJ2-3, with a tentative D call TRBD1 (6 bases). Germline values: CDR1 SGHNT, CDR2 YENEEA. The ends were cut back, 4 bases at V and 1 base at J, with 15 bases in the middle. The CDR3 consists of 16 residues. The CDR3 loop is CASSSTGFRGTDTQYF. The CDR3 DNA sequence: TGTGCCAGCAGCTCAACAGGGTTCAGGGGCACAGATACGCAGTATTTT.